The source of this T cell receptor (beta chain) is a study of T cells after yellow fever vaccination. TCRdb recomputed calls from the 5' RACE reads with MiXCR, one row per CDR3 protein. The repertoire holds 150,000 or so distinct CDR3 sequences, with over 7% as singletons. V was clipped by 5 bases and J by 2 bases, with 11 bases between them. Germline V gene sequence: CDR1 MNHEY, CDR2 SMNVEV (reference sequence). CDR3 size: 14 residues. This clonotype occurred a few times. This rearrangement joins TRBV27 to TRBJ2-3, with D possibly matching TRBD2 (5 bases). The origin of this receptor is a man aged 18 to 29 who received the YFV17D yellow fever vaccine. Sample: CD8+ T cells sorted from PBMCs, taken 45 days after the yellow fever booster vaccination. CDR3 region: CASSAVGLTDTQYF. The CDR3 nucleotides read TGTGCCAGCAGTGCCGTTGGACTCACAGATACGCAGTATTTT.